The T cell receptor (beta chain) described here comes from a study of Ad26.COV2.S vaccination and SARS-CoV-2 variants. On the study more broadly: Intramuscular Ad26.COV2.S doses were given once or twice, 56 days apart.

Treatment specified: 19 received Ad26.COV2.S at low or high dose, single or two shots; about 5 received placebo; per-sample allocation not given. Following the first vaccine or placebo injection, samples were taken on day 63. Based in Boston, the donor was an adult of 18-55 years. This table comes from immunoSEQ multiplex PCR, and its TCRdb copy is limited to in-frame clones, with some not included. The data hold 240,000 or so clones, with 88% observed a single time. The sample was peripheral blood, taken in a trial of Ad26.COV2.S vaccine versus placebo. The sequence came from a person between 18 and 65 years old who received the Ad26.COV2.S COVID-19 vaccine or a placebo.

This CDR3 reads CASRYWGQPNEKLFF. In DNA, the CDR3 is TGTGCCTCCCGTTATTGGGGGCAACCCAATGAAAAACTGTTTTTT. This chain links TRBV7-2 with TRBJ1-4, with D possibly matching TRBD1 (6 bases). Per germline, CDR1 SGHTA and CDR2 FQGNSA. V dropped 11 bases and J dropped 5 bases, with 21 bases sitting between them. This CDR3 contains 15 residues.